This TCR beta chain was recovered during a study of T-cell memory formation after mild COVID-19. The study, taken as a whole, reports: Mainly in CM and EM were contracting CD4+ clones; CD8+ were in EMRA. Pre-infection memory already had some responding clones, implying cross-reactive memory joined.

This clonotype appeared a few times. What it binds is unknown. This CDR3 is 13 amino acids long. Germline V CDR1 and CDR2: SGHDT, YYEEEE. V lost 0 bases, J lost 8 bases, and 11 bases lay in between. MiXCR, applied by TCRdb to the 5' RACE reads, yields one record per CDR3 protein. The table shows roughly 150,000 distinct CDR3 sequences, with around 13% occurring only once. Sequencing was done on a sample of PBMCs or a T cell subset sorted from them (not recorded which). The chain joins TRBV5-6 to TRBJ1-2; D gene ambiguous. The source of this sequence is a man younger than 35 who had mild COVID-19 (a few samples of this study predate the infection). Cell type and time point are not known. In nucleotides, the CDR3 is TGTGCCAGCAGCTTGGGGGGAACGACGGGCTACACCTTC. Its protein product is CASSLGGTTGYTF.